Presented here are 15 T cell receptor beta chains from one specimen sequenced in a study of Graves' ophthalmopathy and Graves' hyperthyroidism. Scientists amplified the TCR beta CDR3 regions from RNA transcripts. The workflow started with a first-round RT-PCR run with HTBI primers and then moved on to a second-round multiplex PCR. TCRdb re-called the multiplex PCR reads through MiXCR, storing one row per CDR3 protein. The table lists around 1,000,000 distinct CDR3 sequences, about 38% of them singletons, with around 10% in the top ten. Sequencing was carried out using peripheral blood or thyroid tissue (not recorded which). All receptors come from an adult man with Graves' hyperthyroidism.

V gene TRBV7-9 combines with J gene TRBJ2-5; the D gene could be TRBD1 or TRBD2 (5 bases each). The CDR3 runs to 15 residues. Trimming shortened V by 3 bases and J by 9 bases, and 20 bases separated the two germline ends. Germline values: CDR1 SEHNR, CDR2 FQNEAQ (reference sequence). CDR3 loop: CASSFSGTTPGAQYF. CDR3 DNA: TGTGCCAGCAGCTTTTCCGGGACCACCCCCGGGGCCCAGTACTTC.

This clonotype showed up many times. The rearrangement links TRBV7-9 to TRBJ1-1; D gene unclear. This CDR3 region has 14 residues. The germline gives CDR1 SEHNR, CDR2 FQNEAQ (reference sequence). Trimming pared 2 bases from V and 0 bases from J, leaving 7 bases between. The CDR3 nucleotides are TGTGCCAGCAGCTTACAAGGGCTGAACACTGAAGCTTTCTTT. Translated: CASSLQGLNTEAFF.

This chain connects TRBV7-9 to TRBJ2-7, with D unresolved. CDR1 SEHNR and CDR2 FQNEAQ come from the germline V gene (reference sequence). This CDR3 is built from 13 residues. Trimming took off 11 bases at V and 0 bases at J, with 14 bases between the two ends. The CDR3 coding sequence is TGTGCCGACGAAGAGAGGAGCTCCTACGAGCAGTACTTC. This gives the protein CADEERSSYEQYF. The full variable domain, its missing parts supplied by reference TRBV7-9 and TRBJ2-7, is DTGVSQNPRHKITKRGQNVTFRCDPISEHNRLYWYRQTLGQGPEFLTYFQNEAQLEKSRLLSDRFSAERPKGSFSTLEIQRTEQGDSAMYLCADEERSSYEQYFGPGTRLTVT.

This clonotype was observed a handful of times. V gene TRBV13 combines with J gene TRBJ1-1; D uncertain. The CDR3 extends over 14 amino acids. The germline V gene encodes CDR1 PRHDT and CDR2 FYEKMQ (reference sequence). Trimming left V 6 bases short and J 6 bases short, with 17 bases between. The CDR3 coding sequence is TGTGCCAGCAGTTTCATACAGTCGCGTTCTGAAGCTTTCTTT. As protein: CASSFIQSRSEAFF.

The chain is built from TRBV6-2 or TRBV6-3 and TRBJ1-2; the D is unclear. V was cut by 0 bases and J by 6 bases, with 8 bases left in between. The CDR3 loop spans 13 amino acids. CDR1 and CDR2 (germline): MNHEY, SVGEGT. The CDR3 DNA reads as TGTGCCAGCAGTTACTCCGGGAGCAATGGCTACACCTTC. Its protein product is CASSYSGSNGYTF.

CDR3 bases: TGTGCCAGTAGGGACAGGGGGATTAAAAGCAATCAGCCCCAGCATTTT. Amino acid sequence: CASRDRGIKSNQPQHF. The chain carries TRBV19 and TRBJ1-5, with 10 bases that match TRBD1. This CDR3 has 16 amino acids. Germline values: CDR1 LNHDA, CDR2 SQIVND (reference sequence). V shed 6 bases, J shed 1 base, and the junction held 6 bases outside the gene matches.

Details on this clonotype: It may be a read error: a sequence one base away is much more abundant. V gene TRBV10-3 combines with J gene TRBJ2-2, with 9 bases that match TRBD2. Germline CDR1 is ENHRY and CDR2 is SYGVKD. The CDR3 loop spans 19 amino acids. Unmatched junction bases numbered 16, after V lost 7 bases and J lost 1 base. In DNA form, the CDR3 reads TGTGCCATCACTGACCGCTTGGGGCTAGCGGGGAAGAACACCGGGGAGCTGTTTTTT. It specifies CAITDRLGLAGKNTGELFF.

About this clonotype itself: A much larger clone is a single base away; this may be a read error. The chain employs TRBV10-3 and TRBJ1-1, with D maybe TRBD1 (6 bases). Trimming left V 8 bases short and J 4 bases short, with 11 bases between. Looked up from germline, CDR1 is ENHRY and CDR2 is SYGVKD. CDR3 length: 12 residues. This CDR3 reads CAISDRSTEAFF. In DNA, the CDR3 is TGTGCCATCTCTGACAGGAGCACTGAAGCTTTCTTT.

This clonotype turned up a few times. The chain carries TRBV4-3 and TRBJ2-7; 9 bases align to TRBD1. Germline trimming cut 1 base from V and 4 bases from J; bases unmatched to any gene: 5. The CDR3 extends over 15 amino acids. Per the germline V gene, CDR1 is LGHNA and CDR2 is YSLEER. The CDR3 spells CASSQGTGGGYEQYF. DNA for the CDR3: TGCGCCAGCAGCCAAGGAACAGGGGGCGGGTACGAGCAGTACTTC.

This clonotype was seen once. J is TRBJ1-6 and V is TRBV10-2, with D possibly being TRBD1 (6 bases). Trimming stripped 2 bases from V and 7 bases from J, with 12 bases between. The CDR3 totals 15 residues. Germline V gene sequence: CDR1 WSHSY, CDR2 SAAADI. The CDR3 region is CASSEPDSHNSPLHF. The DNA for the CDR3 is TGCGCCAGCAGTGAGCCGGACAGCCACAATTCACCCCTCCACTTT.

This clonotype was picked up a small number of times. One junction end disagrees with the germline gene, perhaps due to a read error. The gene calls are TRBV2 and TRBJ1-4; no clear D. This CDR3 spans 15 amino acids. CDR1 SNHLY and CDR2 FYNNEI come from the germline V gene. CDR3: CASSQEAGSIGKLLF. As DNA, the CDR3 is TGTGCCAGCAGCCAAGAGGCGGGGTCGATAGGAAAACTGCTTTTT.

This clonotype occurred many times. This chain connects TRBV7-2 to TRBJ2-7; either TRBD1 or TRBD2 may supply D (6 bases each). In germline, CDR1 is SGHTA, CDR2 FQGNSA. The length of the CDR3 is 17 residues. Trimming removed 4 bases at V and 1 base at J, with 20 bases between. CDR3 residues: CASSSRQAGGGSYEQYF. The CDR3 coding sequence is TGTGCCAGCAGCTCGAGACAGGCCGGGGGCGGTTCCTACGAGCAGTACTTC.

Remarks on this clonotype: This CDR3 is missing its conserved last phenylalanine or tryptophan, likely due to a read error. The V gene is TRBV2, the J gene TRBJ1-2; weak D call: TRBD1 (5 bases). This CDR3 has 13 amino acids. Germline V lookup: CDR1 SNHLY, CDR2 FYNNEI. The CDR3 DNA sequence: TGTGCCAGCAGTGTGGACATAGGCTATGGTTACACCCTC. It is translated as CASSVDIGYGYTL.

The chain combines TRBV10-2 with TRBJ1-2; D is unclear. The CDR3 spans 13 residues. The V end lost 2 bases, the J end lost 7 bases, and 11 bases lay between the germline ends. Per the germline V gene, CDR1 is WSHSY and CDR2 is SAAADI. The CDR3 loop is CASSEEGRGGYTF. CDR3 nucleotide sequence: TGCGCCAGCAGTGAGGAGGGCCGTGGTGGCTACACCTTC.

In this sample, this clonotype turned up many times. CDR3 sequence reads: CASLGTDMNTEAFF. The CDR3 DNA is TGTGCCAGTCTCGGGACAGATATGAACACTGAAGCTTTCTTT. This chain connects TRBV7-8 to TRBJ1-1; 7 bases agree with TRBD1. V was pared by 9 bases and J by 0 bases, with 7 bases of the junction left unmatched. The CDR3 runs to 14 residues. CDR1 is SGHVS, CDR2 FQNEAQ, per germline.